This section outlines one T cell receptor beta chain sequence together with its context. This specimen belongs to a study of T cell changes during pregnancy in multiple sclerosis. The repertoire was sequenced with immunoSEQ multiplex PCR; TCRdb's copy has only in-frame clones and lacks some. The table records just over 65,000 clones, more than 80% of them present only once. The CDR3 runs to 15 residues. Germline CDR1 and CDR2: SGHRS and YFSETQ. V was shortened by 0 bases and J by 1 base, with 10 bases between the two germline ends. The gene calls are TRBV5-1 and TRBJ2-5; maybe TRBD1 (5 bases). This receptor was taken from a female donor with multiple sclerosis, enrolled in a pregnancy study. Specimen: peripheral blood, collected in the second trimester of pregnancy. The CDR3 sequence: CASSLGQGLQETQYF. The CDR3 DNA follows: TGCGCCAGCAGCTTGGGGCAGGGTCTCCAAGAGACCCAGTACTTC.